The 28 T cell receptor beta chains presented below share a single source sample, sequenced in a study of T cells after yellow fever vaccination. TCRdb used MiXCR to reprocess the 5' RACE reads, holding one entry per CDR3 protein. This repertoire shows a few hundred thousand distinct CDR3 sequences, about 3.9% found once; its top ten account for over 15%. The starting material was PBMCs, obtained 15 days after the yellow fever booster vaccination. The receptor source for this set is a man aged 18 to 30 who received the YFV17D yellow fever vaccine.

This clonotype was picked up many times. The chain employs TRBV5-1 and TRBJ1-6; possibly TRBD1 for D (5 bases). The germline V and J ends were trimmed by 0 bases and 9 bases, with 10 bases remaining between them. There are 14 residues in the CDR3. The germline V gene has CDR1 SGHRS and CDR2 YFSETQ. Here the CDR3 DNA reads TGCGCCAGCAGCTTGGAGGGGCCAGGTTCACCCCTCCACTTT. It encodes CASSLEGPGSPLHF.

This clonotype was counted at least ten times. The rearrangement links TRBV5-4 to TRBJ2-1; D is tentatively TRBD1 or TRBD2 (5 bases each). From germline, CDR1 is SGHNT and CDR2 YYREEE (reference sequence). Trimming cost V 3 bases and J 9 bases, with 10 bases left between them. The CDR3 spans 12 residues. CDR3 residues: CASSWGIGEQFF. In nucleotides, the CDR3 is TGTGCCAGCAGCTGGGGGATCGGTGAGCAGTTCTTC.

This clonotype was found many times. The gene calls are TRBV12-3 or TRBV12-4 and TRBJ1-1; 9 bases are a match to TRBD1. V shed 6 bases, J shed 6 bases, and the junction held 11 bases outside the gene matches. The CDR3 length is 15 residues. CDR3 residues: CASRPRQGGSAEAFF. CDR3 DNA sequence: TGTGCCAGCAGGCCAAGACAGGGGGGAAGCGCTGAAGCTTTCTTT.

This clonotype was seen only a few times. V usage is TRBV10-3 and J usage is TRBJ1-5; D gene ambiguous. Germline CDR1 reads ENHRY; CDR2 reads SYGVKD. V lost 0 bases to trimming and J lost 3 bases, with 9 bases between them. The CDR3 extends over 15 amino acids. This CDR3 reads CAISESVALNQPQHF. The CDR3 DNA sequence: TGTGCCATCAGTGAGTCCGTAGCCCTCAATCAGCCCCAGCATTTT.

Ten or more counts support this clonotype. The chain has TRBV28 and TRBJ2-1; 7 bases fit TRBD2. The germline V gene has CDR1 MDHEN and CDR2 SYDVKM. The CDR3 is 14 residues long. V was clipped by 8 bases and J by 0 bases; unmatched bases: 4. The CDR3: CASVGGSSYNEQFF. Here the CDR3 DNA reads TGTGCCAGCGTAGGCGGGAGCTCCTACAATGAGCAGTTCTTC.

There are many counts of this clonotype. The chain joins TRBV20-1 to TRBJ2-1; tentatively, D is TRBD2 (6 bases). The V end lost 6 bases, the J end lost 9 bases, and 18 bases lay between the germline ends. The CDR3 has 13 amino acids. Germline V gene sequence: CDR1 DFQATT, CDR2 SNEGSKA (reference sequence). CDR3 sequence reads: CSARGYGGFEQFF. The CDR3 DNA follows: TGCAGTGCCCGAGGGTATGGGGGGTTTGAGCAGTTCTTC.

This clonotype was observed a few times. The chain has TRBV7-2 and TRBJ2-2; no clear D. V shed 2 bases and J shed 3 bases, with 10 bases lying between them. From germline, CDR1 is SGHTA and CDR2 FQGNSA. This CDR3 has 15 amino acids. The CDR3 spells CASSLRVTHTGELFF. The CDR3 DNA reads as TGTGCCAGCAGCTTAAGGGTTACCCACACCGGGGAGCTGTTTTTT. Together with reference TRBV7-2 and TRBJ2-2, the CDR3 gives the full variable domain: GAGVSQSPSNKVTEKGKDVELRCDPISGHTALYWYRQSLGQGLEFLIYFQGNSAPDKSGLPSDRFSAERTGGSVSTLTIQRTQQEDSAVYLCASSLRVTHTGELFFGEGSRLTVL.

This clonotype was seen repeatedly, ten times or more. The chain links TRBV25-1 to TRBJ1-3; D call uncertain. The germline gives CDR1 MGHDK, CDR2 SYGVNS. V was pared by 1 base and J by 0 bases, with 10 bases between. The CDR3 is 16 residues long. The chain's CDR3 is CASSELRAFSGNTIYF. CDR3 in DNA: TGTGCCAGCAGTGAATTACGAGCCTTCTCTGGAAACACCATATATTTT. Full variable domain (remainder filled in from reference TRBV25-1 and TRBJ1-3): EADIYQTPRYLVIGTGKKITLECSQTMGHDKMYWYQQDPGMELHLIHYSYGVNSTEKGDLSSESTVSRIRTEHFPLTLESARPSHTSQYLCASSELRAFSGNTIYFGEGSWLTVV.

This clonotype has a count of ten or more. The chain carries TRBV20-1 and TRBJ2-3, with a weak D call TRBD2 (5 bases). This CDR3 spans 15 amino acids. The V end was cut by 4 bases, the J end by 2 bases, with 16 bases between. Germline lookup yields CDR1 DFQATT and CDR2 SNEGSKA (reference sequence). The CDR3 region has the DNA TGCAGTGCTACTGTACCGGGAACCATCACAGATACGCAGTATTTT. Its protein product is CSATVPGTITDTQYF.

This clonotype was found many times. J is TRBJ2-7 and V is TRBV18; 11 positions agree with TRBD2. The germline gives CDR1 KGHSH, CDR2 LQKENI. Trimming cost V 2 bases and J 1 base; bases outside gene matches: 10. CDR3 length: 18 residues. The CDR3 spells CASSPGRPTSGGSYEQYF. The CDR3 bases are TGTGCCAGCTCACCAGGCAGACCCACTAGCGGGGGATCCTACGAGCAGTACTTC.

This clonotype was counted ten times or more. It is unclear where the CDR3 begins or ends on the DNA, so no DNA is shown, and the CDR3 is as TCRdb lists it. The chain recombines TRBV4-3 with TRBJ2-1. The germline gives CDR1 LGHNA, CDR2 YSLEER. The CDR3 contains 15 residues when both ends are counted. The CDR3 sequence: CASSQVYNFGNEQFF.

The J gene is TRBJ1-2, the V gene TRBV5-1, with 7 bases fitting TRBD1. CDR1 is SGHRS, CDR2 YFSETQ, per germline. Unmatched junction bases numbered 1, after V lost 3 bases and J lost 2 bases. The CDR3 length is 13 residues. The chain's CDR3 is CASSSGGNYGYTF. The CDR3 DNA reads as TGCGCCAGCAGCTCAGGGGGGAACTATGGCTACACCTTC.

This clonotype was recorded at least ten times. This chain uses TRBV5-6 with TRBJ2-5, with TRBD2 matching over 7 bases. V was clipped by 0 bases and J by 2 bases; unmatched bases: 7. CDR1 SGHDT and CDR2 YYEEEE come from the germline V gene. The CDR3 covers 16 residues. The CDR3 sequence is CASSLAQRGAQETQYF. As DNA, the CDR3 is TGTGCCAGCAGCTTGGCCCAGCGGGGAGCTCAAGAGACCCAGTACTTC.

This clonotype occurred many times. The V gene is TRBV19, the J gene TRBJ2-5; D gene unclear. V lost 8 bases and J 5 bases, leaving 15 bases between the germline ends. Germline V lookup: CDR1 LNHDA, CDR2 SQIVND (reference sequence). The CDR3 consists of 13 residues. CDR3 sequence: CASGRWPAETQYF. The DNA for the CDR3 is TGTGCCAGTGGGCGTTGGCCCGCGGAGACCCAGTACTTC.

This clonotype was counted only a few times. The chain couples TRBV19 to TRBJ2-1; no clear D. The CDR3 consists of 15 residues. Trimming left V 5 bases short and J 0 bases short, with 11 bases between. Germline CDR1 LNHDA, CDR2 SQIVND (reference sequence). DNA of the CDR3: TGTGCCAGTAGTCTCTCTACAAGCTCCTACAATGAGCAGTTCTTC. Translation gives CASSLSTSSYNEQFF.

This clonotype showed up just a few times. The rearrangement joins TRBV11-2 to TRBJ1-5, with D unclear. The CDR3 is 16 residues long. V shed 2 bases and J shed 4 bases, with 15 bases lying between them. Per germline, CDR1 SGHAT and CDR2 FQNNGV. In DNA form, the CDR3 reads TGTGCCAGCAGCTTATGGGTCGTGGCAGGTAATCAGCCCCAGCATTTT. Translating gives CASSLWVVAGNQPQHF.

This clonotype has a count of ten or more. V usage is TRBV12-3 or TRBV12-4 and J usage is TRBJ2-3, with 7 bases identical to TRBD2. This CDR3 is 13 amino acids long. Trimming at V came to 10 bases and at J to 4 bases, leaving 8 bases not matched to a gene. In DNA form, the CDR3 reads TGTGCCACCCAACGGGGGGAGGCAGATACGCAGTATTTT. Translation gives CATQRGEADTQYF.

This clonotype was detected ten times or more. The genes are TRBV5-4 and TRBJ2-7, with 12 bases lining up with TRBD1. V was clipped by 9 bases and J by 0 bases; unmatched bases: 10. This CDR3 comprises 16 residues. Germline V gene sequence: CDR1 SGHNT, CDR2 YYREEE (reference sequence). DNA for the CDR3: TGTGCCATCGGGACAGGGGGCCTTAAGAGCTCCTACGAGCAGTACTTC. This sequence encodes CAIGTGGLKSSYEQYF. Filled out from reference TRBV5-4 and TRBJ2-7, the complete variable domain reads ETGVTQSPTHLIKTRGQQVTLRCSSQSGHNTVSWYQQALGQGPQFIFQYYREEENGRGNFPPRFSGLQFPNYSSELNVNALELDDSALYLCAIGTGGLKSSYEQYFGPGTRLTVT.

This clonotype showed up many times. In DNA form, the CDR3 reads TGTGCCACCAGCAGAGAGGAGGCAGGGAATCCGGCTTTCTTT. Translating gives CATSREEAGNPAFF. The V gene is TRBV15, the J gene TRBJ1-1; a weak D match, TRBD1 (5 bases). Germline V CDR1 and CDR2: LNHNV, YYDKDF (reference sequence). Trimming stripped 0 bases from V and 11 bases from J, with 16 bases between. This CDR3 comprises 14 residues.

This clonotype was counted at least ten times. This chain connects TRBV12-3 or TRBV12-4 to TRBJ1-1, with 8 positions matching TRBD1. Trimming removed 0 bases from V and 5 bases from J; junction bases left unmatched: 11. This CDR3 region has 17 residues. In nucleotides, the CDR3 is TGTGCCAGCAGTTTAGCGCGGTGGACCCGACAGGGGACTGAAGCTTTCTTT. Residues: CASSLARWTRQGTEAFF.

This clonotype was seen at least ten times. The chain links TRBV7-6 to TRBJ1-5; TRBD1 matches 10 bases. With V trimmed by 3 bases and J by 0 bases, 8 bases remained unmatched. CDR1 and CDR2 (germline): SGHVS, FNYEAQ. The CDR3 is 18 amino acids. CDR3 nucleotide sequence: TGTGCCAGCAGCTTGGGGACAGGGGAAAATTATAGCAATCAGCCCCAGCATTTT. It encodes CASSLGTGENYSNQPQHF.

The table lists this clonotype with many counts. The chain uses TRBV6-1 and TRBJ1-1; possible D gene TRBD1, 6 bases. The length of the CDR3 is 13 residues. Germline CDR1 reads MNHNS; CDR2 reads SASEGT. Between the trimmed V and J ends, which lost 2 bases and 3 bases, there was a span of 7 bases. The CDR3 region has the DNA TGTGCCAGCAGTGAACACAGGGACACTGAAGCTTTCTTT. It codes for CASSEHRDTEAFF.

This clonotype was counted at least ten times. The chain recombines TRBV9 with TRBJ2-1, with TRBD2 identical over 8 bases. Per germline, CDR1 SGDLS and CDR2 YYNGEE. This CDR3 comprises 16 residues. V lost 0 bases, J lost 9 bases, and 11 bases stayed unmatched. The CDR3 reads CASSVEFRTSPIEQFF. CDR3 in DNA: TGTGCCAGCAGCGTAGAATTTAGGACTAGCCCTATTGAGCAGTTCTTC.

This clonotype occurred many times. The chain employs TRBV3-1 and TRBJ1-1; D is perhaps TRBD1 (5 bases). The CDR3 is 18 residues long. Deletions cut 4 bases from V and 6 bases from J, with 27 bases between. CDR1 and CDR2 (germline): LGHDT, YNNKEL (reference sequence). The CDR3 loop reads CASSPLEGQIIGGAEAFF. The CDR3 coding sequence is TGTGCCAGCAGCCCACTCGAGGGGCAAATAATTGGGGGGGCTGAAGCTTTCTTT.

The table lists this clonotype with many counts. This chain connects TRBV20-1 to TRBJ2-7, with D tentatively TRBD1 (5 bases). This CDR3 has 15 residues. Trimming took off 2 bases at V and 3 bases at J, with 17 bases between the two ends. From germline, CDR1 is DFQATT and CDR2 SNEGSKA (reference sequence). Written as DNA, the CDR3 is TGCAGTGCTAGAAGGGGCAGGTTCTTGCACTACGAGCAGTACGTC. This sequence encodes CSARRGRFLHYEQYV.

This clonotype was observed at least ten times. The chain combines TRBV20-1 with TRBJ1-5; TRBD1 aligns across 7 bases. The germline gives CDR1 DFQATT, CDR2 SNEGSKA (reference sequence). The V and J ends lost 3 bases and 4 bases, in that order; junction bases with no gene match: 12. This CDR3 contains 16 residues. CDR3 amino acids: CSARGGATGWNQPQHF. CDR3 in DNA: TGCAGTGCTAGGGGGGGGGCGACAGGGTGGAATCAGCCCCAGCATTTT.

This clonotype came up many times. The J gene is TRBJ1-1, the V gene TRBV5-1; weak D call: TRBD1 (6 bases). Germline CDR1 and CDR2: SGHRS and YFSETQ. The length of the CDR3 is 13 residues. Trimming took 3 bases from V and 4 from J, leaving 10 bases between them. The CDR3 DNA reads as TGCGCCAGCAGCTCGGGGGCCACCACTGAAGCTTTCTTT. This gives the protein CASSSGATTEAFF.

In its sample, this clonotype was seen many times. The V and J genes are TRBV19 and TRBJ2-2; D not certain. Trimming cost V 7 bases and J 4 bases, with 4 bases left between them. The CDR3 contains 11 residues. CDR1 and CDR2 (germline): LNHDA, SQIVND (reference sequence). This CDR3 reads CASTITGELFF. CDR3 sequence (DNA): TGTGCCAGTACCATCACCGGGGAGCTGTTTTTT. The full variable domain, with the rest looked up from reference TRBV19 and TRBJ2-2, is DGGITQSPKYLFRKEGQNVTLSCEQNLNHDAMYWYRQDPGQGLRLIYYSQIVNDFQKGDIAEGYSVSREKKESFPLTVTSAQKNPTAFYLCASTITGELFFGEGSRLTVL.